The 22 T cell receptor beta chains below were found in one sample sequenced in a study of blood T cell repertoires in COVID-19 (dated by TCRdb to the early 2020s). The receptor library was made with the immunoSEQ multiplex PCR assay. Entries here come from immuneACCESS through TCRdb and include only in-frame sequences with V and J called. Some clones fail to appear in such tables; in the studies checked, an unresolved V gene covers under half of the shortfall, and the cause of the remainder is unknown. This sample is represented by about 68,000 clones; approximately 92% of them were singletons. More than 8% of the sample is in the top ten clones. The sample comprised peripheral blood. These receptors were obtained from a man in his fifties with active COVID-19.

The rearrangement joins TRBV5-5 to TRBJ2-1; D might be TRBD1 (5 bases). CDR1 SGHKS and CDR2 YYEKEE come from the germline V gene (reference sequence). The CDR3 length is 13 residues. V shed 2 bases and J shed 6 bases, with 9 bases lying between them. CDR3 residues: CASSFGQGNEQFF. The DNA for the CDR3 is TGTGCCAGCAGCTTTGGTCAGGGCAATGAGCAGTTCTTC.

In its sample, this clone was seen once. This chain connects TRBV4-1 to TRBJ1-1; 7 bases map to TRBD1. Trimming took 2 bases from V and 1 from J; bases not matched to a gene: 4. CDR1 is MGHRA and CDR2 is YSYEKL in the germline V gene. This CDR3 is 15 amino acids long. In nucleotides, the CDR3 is TGCGCCAGCAGCCAACACAGGGGTAGGAACACTGAAGCTTTCTTT. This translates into CASSQHRGRNTEAFF.

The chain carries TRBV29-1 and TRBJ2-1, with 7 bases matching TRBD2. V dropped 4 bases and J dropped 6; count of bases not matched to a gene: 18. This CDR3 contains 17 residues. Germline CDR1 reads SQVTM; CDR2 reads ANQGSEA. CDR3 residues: CSVVTPWGGVQGNEQFF. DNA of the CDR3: TGCAGCGTTGTAACCCCTTGGGGGGGGGTTCAGGGCAATGAGCAGTTCTTC.

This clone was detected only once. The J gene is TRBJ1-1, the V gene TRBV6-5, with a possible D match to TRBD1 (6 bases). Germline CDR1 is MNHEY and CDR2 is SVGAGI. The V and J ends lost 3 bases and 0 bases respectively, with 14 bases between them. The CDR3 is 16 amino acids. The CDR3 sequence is CASSYSQGRLNTEAFF. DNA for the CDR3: TGTGCCAGCAGTTATAGCCAGGGGAGATTGAACACTGAAGCTTTCTTT.

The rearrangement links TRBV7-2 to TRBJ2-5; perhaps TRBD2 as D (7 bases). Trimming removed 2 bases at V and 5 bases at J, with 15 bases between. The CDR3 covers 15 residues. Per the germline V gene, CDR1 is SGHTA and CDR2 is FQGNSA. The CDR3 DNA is TGTGCCAGCAGCTTAAGTGGGGGGGCCCGGGAGACCCAGTACTTC. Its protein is CASSLSGGARETQYF.

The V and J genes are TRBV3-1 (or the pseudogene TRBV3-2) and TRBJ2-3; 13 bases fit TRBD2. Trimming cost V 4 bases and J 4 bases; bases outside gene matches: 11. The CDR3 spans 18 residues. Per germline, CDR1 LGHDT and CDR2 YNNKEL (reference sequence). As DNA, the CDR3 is TGTGCCAGCAGCCCGCTGACTAGCGGGGGGATCGGGGCAGATACGCAGTATTTT. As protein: CASSPLTSGGIGADTQYF.

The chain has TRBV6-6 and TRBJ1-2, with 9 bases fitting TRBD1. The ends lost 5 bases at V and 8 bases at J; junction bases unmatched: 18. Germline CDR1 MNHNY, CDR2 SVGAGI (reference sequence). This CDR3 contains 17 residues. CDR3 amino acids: CASSPFMSQGAHAGYTF. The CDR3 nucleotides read TGTGCCAGCAGTCCCTTTATGTCACAGGGGGCGCATGCCGGCTACACCTTC.

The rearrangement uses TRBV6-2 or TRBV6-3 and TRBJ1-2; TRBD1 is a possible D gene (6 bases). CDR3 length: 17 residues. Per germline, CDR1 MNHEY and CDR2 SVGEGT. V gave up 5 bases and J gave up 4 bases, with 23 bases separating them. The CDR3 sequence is CASSDRGQGNGFYGYTF. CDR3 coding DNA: TGTGCCAGCAGTGACCGGGGCCAGGGGAACGGCTTCTATGGCTACACCTTC.

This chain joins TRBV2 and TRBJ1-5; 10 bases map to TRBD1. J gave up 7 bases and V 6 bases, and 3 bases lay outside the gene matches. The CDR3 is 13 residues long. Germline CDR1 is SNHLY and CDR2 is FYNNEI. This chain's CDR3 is CASRGTGEQPQHF. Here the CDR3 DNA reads TGTGCCAGCAGGGGGACAGGGGAACAGCCCCAGCATTTT.

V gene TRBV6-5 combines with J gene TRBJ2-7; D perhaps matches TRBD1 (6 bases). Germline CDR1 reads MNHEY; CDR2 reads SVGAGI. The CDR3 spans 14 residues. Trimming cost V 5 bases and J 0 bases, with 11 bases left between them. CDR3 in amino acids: CASSRQAYSYEQYF. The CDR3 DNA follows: TGTGCCAGCAGTAGACAGGCTTACTCCTACGAGCAGTACTTC.

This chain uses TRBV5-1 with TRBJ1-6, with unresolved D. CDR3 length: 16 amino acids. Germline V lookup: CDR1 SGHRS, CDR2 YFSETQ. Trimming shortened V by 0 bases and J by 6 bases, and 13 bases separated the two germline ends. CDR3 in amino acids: CASSLGLGEGNSPLHF. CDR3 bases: TGCGCCAGCAGCTTGGGGCTGGGTGAGGGTAATTCACCCCTCCACTTT.

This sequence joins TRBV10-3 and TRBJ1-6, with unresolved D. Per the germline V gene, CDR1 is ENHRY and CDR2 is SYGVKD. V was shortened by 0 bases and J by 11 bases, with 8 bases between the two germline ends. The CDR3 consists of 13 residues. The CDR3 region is CAISESVVAPLHF. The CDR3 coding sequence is TGTGCCATCAGTGAGTCTGTAGTGGCACCCCTCCACTTT.

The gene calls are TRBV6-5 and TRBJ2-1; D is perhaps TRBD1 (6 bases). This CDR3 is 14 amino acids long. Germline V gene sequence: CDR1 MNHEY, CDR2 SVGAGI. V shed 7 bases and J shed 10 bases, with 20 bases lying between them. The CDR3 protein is CASTPPGLRGEQFF. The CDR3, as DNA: TGTGCCAGCACCCCTCCAGGGCTCAGGGGAGAGCAGTTCTTC.

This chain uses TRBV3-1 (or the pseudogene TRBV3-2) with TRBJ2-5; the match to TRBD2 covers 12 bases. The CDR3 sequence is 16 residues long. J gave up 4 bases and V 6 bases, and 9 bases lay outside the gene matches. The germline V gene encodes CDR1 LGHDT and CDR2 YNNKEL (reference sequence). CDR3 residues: CASRYGLAGRSETQYF. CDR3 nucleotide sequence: TGTGCCAGCAGATACGGACTAGCGGGGAGGTCAGAGACCCAGTACTTC.

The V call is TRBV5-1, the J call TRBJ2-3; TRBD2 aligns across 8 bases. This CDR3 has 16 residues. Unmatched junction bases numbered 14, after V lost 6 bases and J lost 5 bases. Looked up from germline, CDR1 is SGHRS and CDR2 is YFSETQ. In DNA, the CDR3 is TGCGCCAGCACCTTACTATCGGGGGGGGCCGGAGATACGCAGTATTTT. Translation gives CASTLLSGGAGDTQYF.

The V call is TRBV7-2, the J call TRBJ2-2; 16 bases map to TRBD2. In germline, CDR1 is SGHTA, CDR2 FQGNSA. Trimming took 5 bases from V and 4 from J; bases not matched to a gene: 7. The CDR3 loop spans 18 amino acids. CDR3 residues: CASSTGLAGGRSTGELFF. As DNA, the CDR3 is TGTGCCAGCAGCACGGGACTAGCGGGGGGGCGGAGCACCGGGGAGCTGTTTTTT. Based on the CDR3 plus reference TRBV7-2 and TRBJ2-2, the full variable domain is GAGVSQSPSNKVTEKGKDVELRCDPISGHTALYWYRQSLGQGLEFLIYFQGNSAPDKSGLPSDRFSAERTGGSVSTLTIQRTQQEDSAVYLCASSTGLAGGRSTGELFFGEGSRLTVL.

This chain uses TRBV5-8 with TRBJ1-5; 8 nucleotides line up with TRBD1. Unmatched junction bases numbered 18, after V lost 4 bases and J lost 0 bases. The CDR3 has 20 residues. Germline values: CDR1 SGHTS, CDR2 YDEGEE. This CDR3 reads CASSPAPTGVGYYSNQPQHF. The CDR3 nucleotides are TGTGCCAGCAGCCCCGCGCCGACAGGGGTCGGTTATTATAGCAATCAGCCCCAGCATTTT.

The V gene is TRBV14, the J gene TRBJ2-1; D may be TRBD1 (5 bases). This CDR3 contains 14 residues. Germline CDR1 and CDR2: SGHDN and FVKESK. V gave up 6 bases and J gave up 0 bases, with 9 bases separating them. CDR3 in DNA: TGTGCCAGCAGTCCGGACAACTCCTACAATGAGCAGTTCTTC. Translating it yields CASSPDNSYNEQFF. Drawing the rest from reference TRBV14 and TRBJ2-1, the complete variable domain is EAGVTQFPSHSVIEKGQTVTLRCDPISGHDNLYWYRRVMGKEIKFLLHFVKESKQDESGMPNNRFLAERTGGTYSTLKVQPAELEDSGVYFCASSPDNSYNEQFFGPGTRLTVL.

CDR3 nucleotides: TGTGCCAGCAGCTTAGGAGGGAGGGTTGGGGAAAAACTGTTTTTT. It yields the protein CASSLGGRVGEKLFF. The chain is built from TRBV7-8 and TRBJ1-4; D gene ambiguous. Trimming left V 1 base short and J 8 bases short, with 14 bases between. Per germline, CDR1 SGHVS and CDR2 FQNEAQ. CDR3 length: 15 amino acids.

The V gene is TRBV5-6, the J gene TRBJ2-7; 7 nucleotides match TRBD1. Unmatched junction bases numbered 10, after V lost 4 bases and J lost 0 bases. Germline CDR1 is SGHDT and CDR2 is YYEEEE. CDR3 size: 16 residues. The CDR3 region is CASSRGMAGGSYEQYF. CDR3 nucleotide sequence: TGTGCCAGCAGCAGGGGTATGGCAGGGGGCTCCTACGAGCAGTACTTC. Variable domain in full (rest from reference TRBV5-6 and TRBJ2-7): DAGVTQSPTHLIKTRGQQVTLRCSPKSGHDTVSWYQQALGQGPQFIFQYYEEEERQRGNFPDRFSGHQFPNYSSELNVNALLLGDSALYLCASSRGMAGGSYEQYFGPGTRLTVT.

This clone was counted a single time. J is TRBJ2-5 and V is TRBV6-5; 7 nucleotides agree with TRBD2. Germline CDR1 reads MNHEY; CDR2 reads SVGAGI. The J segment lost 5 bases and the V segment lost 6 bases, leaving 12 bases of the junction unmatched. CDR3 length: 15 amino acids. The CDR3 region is CASRDDGEGGETQYF. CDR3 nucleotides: TGTGCCAGCAGAGACGACGGGGAGGGCGGGGAGACCCAGTACTTC.

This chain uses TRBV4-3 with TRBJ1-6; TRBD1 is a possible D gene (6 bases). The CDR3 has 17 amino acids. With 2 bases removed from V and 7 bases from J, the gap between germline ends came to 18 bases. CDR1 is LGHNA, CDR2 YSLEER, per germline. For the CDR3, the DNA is TGCGCCAGCAGCCAAATGGGGGCTTTCTGGGTCAATTCACCCCTCCACTTT. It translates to CASSQMGAFWVNSPLHF.